These T cell receptor beta chains were read from a single sample in a study of cytomegalovirus exposure and HLA in healthy donors. Method: immunoSEQ multiplex PCR; TCRdb's copy keeps in-frame clones and lacks some. The sample has roughly 150,000 clones, approximately 86% seen once; the top ten hold about 2.2%. Sequencing input: PBMCs. Receptors originate from a woman in her late teens or twenties in good health and CMV-seronegative. Both conserved end residues are part of each CDR3. A D gene is named only where the DNA matches it firmly.

TRBV2	TRBD2	TRBJ2-7	CASSEVASGGRYEQYF	TGTGCCAGCAGTGAAGTGGCTAGCGGGGGACGCTACGAGCAGTACTTC
TRBV5-6	-	TRBJ2-7	CASSQGVGQYF	TGTGCCAGCAGTCAAGGGGTCGGGCAGTACTTC
TRBV5-1	-	TRBJ1-1	CASSLGGGTEAFF	TGCGCCAGCAGCTTGGGCGGGGGCACTGAAGCTTTCTTT
TRBV19	-	TRBJ1-5	CASSYDGLGQPQHF	TGTGCCAGTAGCTATGACGGCCTCGGGCAGCCCCAGCATTTT
TRBV7-8	-	TRBJ2-3	CASSLLLGGTDTQYF	TGTGCCAGCAGCTTACTGTTAGGAGGAACAGATACGCAGTATTTT
TRBV27	-	TRBJ2-7	CASSLSPNFYEQYF	TGTGCCAGCAGTTTATCCCCTAATTTCTACGAGCAGTACTTC
TRBV5-8	-	TRBJ1-1	CASSLRPTVSGPNTEAFF	TGTGCCAGCAGCTTGAGGCCAACCGTTTCAGGGCCTAACACTGAAGCTTTCTTT
TRBV7-2	TRBD1	TRBJ1-2	CASSPQGVANYGYTF	TGTGCCAGCAGCCCACAGGGGGTAGCGAACTATGGCTACACCTTC
TRBV19	TRBD2	TRBJ2-1	CASSTSGAANEQFF	TGTGCCAGTAGTACTAGCGGGGCAGCCAATGAGCAGTTCTTC
TRBV10-3	TRBD2	TRBJ2-7	CAISDSRGRNYEQYF	TGTGCCATCAGTGATTCTCGCGGGAGAAACTACGAGCAGTACTTC
TRBV29-1	-	TRBJ2-5	CSFREFGGTQYF	TGCAGCTTTAGGGAATTCGGGGGGACCCAGTACTTC